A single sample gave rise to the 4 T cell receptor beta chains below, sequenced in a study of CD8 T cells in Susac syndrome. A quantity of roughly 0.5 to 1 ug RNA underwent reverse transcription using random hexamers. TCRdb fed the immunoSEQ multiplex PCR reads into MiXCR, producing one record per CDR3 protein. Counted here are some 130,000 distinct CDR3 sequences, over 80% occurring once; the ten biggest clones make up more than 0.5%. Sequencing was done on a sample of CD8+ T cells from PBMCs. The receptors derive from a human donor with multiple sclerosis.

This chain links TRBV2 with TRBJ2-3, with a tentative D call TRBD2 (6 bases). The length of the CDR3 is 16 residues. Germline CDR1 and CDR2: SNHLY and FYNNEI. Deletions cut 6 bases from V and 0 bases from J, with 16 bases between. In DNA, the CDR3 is TGTGCCAGCAGGGACCTAGGGGAGGCGAGCACAGATACGCAGTATTTT. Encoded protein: CASRDLGEASTDTQYF.

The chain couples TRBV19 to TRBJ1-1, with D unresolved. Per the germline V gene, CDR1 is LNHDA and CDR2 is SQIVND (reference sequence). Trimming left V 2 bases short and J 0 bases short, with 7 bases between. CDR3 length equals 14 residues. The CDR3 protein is CASSIPRLNTEAFF. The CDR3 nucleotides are TGTGCCAGTAGTATACCCCGGTTGAACACTGAAGCTTTCTTT.

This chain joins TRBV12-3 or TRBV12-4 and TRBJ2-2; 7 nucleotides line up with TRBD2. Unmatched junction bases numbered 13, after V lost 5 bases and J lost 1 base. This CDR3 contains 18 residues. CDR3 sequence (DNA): TGTGCCAGCAGTACCCTTACTATCAGCGGGAAGAACACCGGGGAGCTGTTTTTT. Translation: CASSTLTISGKNTGELFF.

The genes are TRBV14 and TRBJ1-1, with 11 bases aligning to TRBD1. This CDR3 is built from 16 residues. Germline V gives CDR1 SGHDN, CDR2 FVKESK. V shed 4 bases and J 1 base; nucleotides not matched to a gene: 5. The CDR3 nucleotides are TGTGCCAGCAGCCCTTGGACAGGGGGCCAGAACACTGAAGCTTTCTTT. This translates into CASSPWTGGQNTEAFF.